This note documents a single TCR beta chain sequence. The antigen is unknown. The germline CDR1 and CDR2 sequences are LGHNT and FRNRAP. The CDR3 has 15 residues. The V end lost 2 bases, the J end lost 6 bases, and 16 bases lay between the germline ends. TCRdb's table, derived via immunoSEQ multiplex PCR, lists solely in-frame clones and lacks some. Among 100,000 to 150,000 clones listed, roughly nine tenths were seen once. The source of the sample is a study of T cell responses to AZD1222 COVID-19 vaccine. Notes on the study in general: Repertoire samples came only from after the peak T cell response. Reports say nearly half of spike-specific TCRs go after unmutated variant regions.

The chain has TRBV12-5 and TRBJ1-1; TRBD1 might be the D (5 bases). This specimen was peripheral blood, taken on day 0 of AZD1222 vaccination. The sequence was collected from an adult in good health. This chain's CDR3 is CASGLTSGGDSEAFF. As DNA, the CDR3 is TGTGCTAGTGGTTTGACCTCGGGGGGGGACTCTGAAGCTTTCTTT.